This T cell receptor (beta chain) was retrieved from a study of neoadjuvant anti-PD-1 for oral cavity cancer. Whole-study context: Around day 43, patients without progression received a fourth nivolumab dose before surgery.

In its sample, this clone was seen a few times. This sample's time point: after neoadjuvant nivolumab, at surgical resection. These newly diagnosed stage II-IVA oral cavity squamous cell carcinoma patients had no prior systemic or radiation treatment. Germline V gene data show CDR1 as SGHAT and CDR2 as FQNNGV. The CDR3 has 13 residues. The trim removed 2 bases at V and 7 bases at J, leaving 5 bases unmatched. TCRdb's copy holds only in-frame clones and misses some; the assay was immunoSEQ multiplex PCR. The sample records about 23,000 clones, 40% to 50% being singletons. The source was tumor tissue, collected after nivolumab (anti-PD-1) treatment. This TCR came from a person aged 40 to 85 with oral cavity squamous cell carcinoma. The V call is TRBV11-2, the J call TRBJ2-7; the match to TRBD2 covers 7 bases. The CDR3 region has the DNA TGTGCCAGCAGCTTACGGCAGGGAGGGGAGCAGTACTTC. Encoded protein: CASSLRQGGEQYF.